This TCR beta chain was observed in a study of blood T cell repertoires in COVID-19. Study-wide context: Sample material is recorded as cDNA or gDNA derived from T cells, B-cell-depleted T cells, or PBMCs.

The CDR3 runs 16 residues. The junction had 15 bases not matched to a gene; V was cut back by 4 bases and J by 8 bases. CDR1 SGHNT and CDR2 YYREEE come from the germline V gene (reference sequence). Sequencing was performed with immunoSEQ multiplex PCR; in TCRdb, only in-frame clones are kept and a portion is missing. This table has hundreds of thousands of clones, roughly nine tenths appearing once. Participants spanned ages roughly 18 to 90 years and resided in about two dozen US areas. All recovered Cohort 3 donors got two negative PCRs, got clearance, or saw symptom resolution. The TCR was taken from a young man who had recovered from COVID-19. V is TRBV5-4 and J is TRBJ2-1; TRBD2 matches 7 bases. Sequences were obtained from PBMCs or T cells enriched from blood (not recorded which). The CDR3 here is CASSQASGWEKDEQFF. For the CDR3, the DNA is TGTGCCAGCAGCCAAGCTAGCGGTTGGGAGAAAGATGAGCAGTTCTTC.